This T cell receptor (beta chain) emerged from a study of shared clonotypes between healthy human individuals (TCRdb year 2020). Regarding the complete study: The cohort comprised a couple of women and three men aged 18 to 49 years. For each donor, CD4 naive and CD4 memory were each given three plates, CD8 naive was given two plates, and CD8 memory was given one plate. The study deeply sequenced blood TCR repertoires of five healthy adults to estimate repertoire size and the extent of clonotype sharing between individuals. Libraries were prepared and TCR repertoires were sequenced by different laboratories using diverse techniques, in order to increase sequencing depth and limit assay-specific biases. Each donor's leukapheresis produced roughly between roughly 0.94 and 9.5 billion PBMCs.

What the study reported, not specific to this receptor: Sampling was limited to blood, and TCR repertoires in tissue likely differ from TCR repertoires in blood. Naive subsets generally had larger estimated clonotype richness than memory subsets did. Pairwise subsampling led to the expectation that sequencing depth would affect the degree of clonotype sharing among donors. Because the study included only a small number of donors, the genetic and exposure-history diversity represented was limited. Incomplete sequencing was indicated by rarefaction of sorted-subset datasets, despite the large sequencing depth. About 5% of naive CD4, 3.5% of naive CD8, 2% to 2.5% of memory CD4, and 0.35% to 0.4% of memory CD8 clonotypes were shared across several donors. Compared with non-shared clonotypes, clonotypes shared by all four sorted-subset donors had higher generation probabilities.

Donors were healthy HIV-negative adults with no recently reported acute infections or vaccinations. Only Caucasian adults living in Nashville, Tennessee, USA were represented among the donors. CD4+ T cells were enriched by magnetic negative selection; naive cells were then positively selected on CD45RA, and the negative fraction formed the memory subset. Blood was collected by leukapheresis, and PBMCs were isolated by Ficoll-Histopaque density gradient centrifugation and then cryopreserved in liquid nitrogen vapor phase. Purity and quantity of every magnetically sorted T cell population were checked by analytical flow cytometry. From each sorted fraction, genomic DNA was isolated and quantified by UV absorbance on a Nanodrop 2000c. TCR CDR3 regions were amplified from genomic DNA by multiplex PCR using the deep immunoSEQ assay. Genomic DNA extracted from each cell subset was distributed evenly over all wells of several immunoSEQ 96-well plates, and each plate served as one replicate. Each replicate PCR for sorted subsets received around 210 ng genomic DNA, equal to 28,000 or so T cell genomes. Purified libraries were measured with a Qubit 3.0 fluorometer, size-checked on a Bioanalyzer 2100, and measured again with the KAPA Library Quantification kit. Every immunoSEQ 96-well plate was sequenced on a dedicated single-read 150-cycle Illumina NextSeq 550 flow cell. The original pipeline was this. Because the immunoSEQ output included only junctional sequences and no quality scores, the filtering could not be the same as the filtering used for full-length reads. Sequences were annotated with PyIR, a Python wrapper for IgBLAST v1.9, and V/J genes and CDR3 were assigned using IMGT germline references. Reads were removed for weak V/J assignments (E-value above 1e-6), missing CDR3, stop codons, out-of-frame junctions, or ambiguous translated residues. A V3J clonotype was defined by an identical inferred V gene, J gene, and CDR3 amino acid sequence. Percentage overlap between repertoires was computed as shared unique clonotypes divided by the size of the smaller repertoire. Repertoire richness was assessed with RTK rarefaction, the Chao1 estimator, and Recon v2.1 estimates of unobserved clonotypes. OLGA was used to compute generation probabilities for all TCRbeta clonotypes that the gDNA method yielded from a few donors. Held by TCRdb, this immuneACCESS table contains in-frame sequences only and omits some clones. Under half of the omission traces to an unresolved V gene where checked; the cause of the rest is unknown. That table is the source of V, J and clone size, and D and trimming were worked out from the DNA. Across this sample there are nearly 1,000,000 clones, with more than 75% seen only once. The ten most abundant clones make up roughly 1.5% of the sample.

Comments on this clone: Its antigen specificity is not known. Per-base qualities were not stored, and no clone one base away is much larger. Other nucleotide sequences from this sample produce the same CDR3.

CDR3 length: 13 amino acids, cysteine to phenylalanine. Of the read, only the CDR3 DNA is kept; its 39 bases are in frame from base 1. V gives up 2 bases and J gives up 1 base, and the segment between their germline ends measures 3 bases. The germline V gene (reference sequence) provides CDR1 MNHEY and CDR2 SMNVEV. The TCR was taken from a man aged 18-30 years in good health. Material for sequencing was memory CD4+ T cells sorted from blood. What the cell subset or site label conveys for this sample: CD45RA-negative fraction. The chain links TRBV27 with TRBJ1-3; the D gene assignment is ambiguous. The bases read TGTGCCAGCAGTTTACGGTCTGGAAACACCATATATTTT. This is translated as CASSLRSGNTIYF.